Following are 20 T cell receptor beta chains from one sample sequenced in a study of blood T cell repertoires in COVID-19. Libraries were prepared by immunoSEQ multiplex PCR; TCRdb keeps only in-frame clonotypes and omits some of them. This table has around 230,000 clones, approximately 78% appearing once. The sample was PBMCs or T cells enriched from blood (not recorded which). Receptor source: a man aged 40-49 years who had recovered from COVID-19.

The V call is TRBV30, the J call TRBJ1-6; D is undetermined. Germline V gene data show CDR1 as GTSNPN and CDR2 as SVGIG (reference sequence). The CDR3 is 14 residues long. Trimming pared 3 bases from V and 9 bases from J, leaving 15 bases between. CDR3: CAWRHGVGGSPLHF. DNA of the CDR3: TGTGCCTGGAGACACGGGGTAGGCGGTTCACCCCTCCACTTT.

The CDR3 sequence: CASSVSGQNQPQHF. The CDR3 DNA reads TGTGCCAGCAGCGTAAGCGGACAGAATCAGCCCCAGCATTTT. The chain joins TRBV9 to TRBJ1-5; D perhaps matches TRBD1 (6 bases). V lost 1 base and J 4 bases, leaving 9 bases between the germline ends. Germline CDR1 reads SGDLS; CDR2 reads YYNGEE. This CDR3 has 14 amino acids.

The chain employs TRBV5-6 and TRBJ2-5, with TRBD1 identical over 7 bases. From germline, CDR1 is SGHDT and CDR2 YYEEEE. The CDR3 covers 15 residues. V was pared by 0 bases and J by 5 bases, with 7 bases of the junction left unmatched. CDR3 region: CASSLGQGDGETQYF. The CDR3 nucleotides read TGTGCCAGCAGCTTGGGTCAGGGGGATGGGGAGACCCAGTACTTC.

The rearrangement joins TRBV28 to TRBJ1-2; D remains unclear. Germline loops: CDR1 MDHEN, CDR2 SYDVKM. V was cut by 6 bases and J by 4 bases, with 15 bases left in between. There are 14 residues in the CDR3. Written as DNA, the CDR3 is TGTGCCAGCAGCCGGGAGGTCCAAATCTATGGCTACACCTTC. Its translation: CASSREVQIYGYTF.

The chain has TRBV2 and TRBJ1-2; 7 nucleotides match TRBD1. Germline V lookup: CDR1 SNHLY, CDR2 FYNNEI. The trim removed 7 bases at V and 5 bases at J, leaving 4 bases unmatched. The CDR3 loop spans 12 amino acids. Written as DNA, the CDR3 is TGTGCCAGCATGGAGGGGGCGTATGGCTACACCTTC. Protein sequence: CASMEGAYGYTF.

In this sample, this clone turned up once. The chain couples TRBV5-1 to TRBJ2-7; D is possibly TRBD2 (5 bases). V lost 0 bases, J lost 5 bases, and 12 bases lay in between. CDR1 and CDR2 (germline): SGHRS, YFSETQ. There are 14 residues in the CDR3. CDR3 in amino acids: CASSLAEGRHEQYF. CDR3 nucleotide sequence: TGCGCCAGCAGCTTGGCCGAGGGCAGGCACGAGCAGTACTTC. The variable domain in full, with the rest retrieved from reference TRBV5-1 and TRBJ2-7, is KAGVTQTPRYLIKTRGQQVTLSCSPISGHRSVSWYQQTPGQGLQFLFEYFSETQRNKGNFPGRFSGRQFSNSRSEMNVSTLELGDSALYLCASSLAEGRHEQYFGPGTRLTVT.

The genes are TRBV2 and TRBJ2-7; 15 positions agree with TRBD2. Germline V gene sequence: CDR1 SNHLY, CDR2 FYNNEI. Trimming took 5 bases from V and 0 from J; bases not matched to a gene: 5. This CDR3 is built from 17 residues. CDR3: CASSLGLAGGSSYEQYF. Written as DNA, the CDR3 is TGTGCCAGCAGTCTGGGACTAGCGGGAGGCTCCTCCTACGAGCAGTACTTC.

J is TRBJ1-4 and V is TRBV11-2; TRBD1 is a possible D gene (5 bases). Trimming removed 5 bases at V and 5 bases at J, with 15 bases between. Germline V gene data show CDR1 as SGHAT and CDR2 as FQNNGV. The CDR3 length is 15 residues. In nucleotides, the CDR3 is TGTGCCAGCAGCCCTCAGGGATACTCAAATGAAAAACTGTTTTTT. Residues: CASSPQGYSNEKLFF.

The V gene is TRBV5-1, the J gene TRBJ2-2; 9 bases are shared with TRBD1. Losses at the gene ends were 2 bases for V and 5 bases for J; bases not matched to a gene: 4. Germline assignment: CDR1 SGHRS and CDR2 YFSETQ. The CDR3 sequence is 15 residues long. This CDR3 reads CASSFRDRVTGELFF. CDR3 DNA sequence: TGCGCCAGCAGCTTTCGGGACAGGGTAACCGGGGAGCTGTTTTTT. Together with reference TRBV5-1 and TRBJ2-2, the CDR3 gives the full variable domain: KAGVTQTPRYLIKTRGQQVTLSCSPISGHRSVSWYQQTPGQGLQFLFEYFSETQRNKGNFPGRFSGRQFSNSRSEMNVSTLELGDSALYLCASSFRDRVTGELFFGEGSRLTVL.

This sequence joins TRBV12-5 and TRBJ2-1; 9 nucleotides match TRBD2. After removal of 3 bases from V and 9 bases from J, the junction contained 18 bases not matched to a gene. This CDR3 has 18 amino acids. Germline V gene lookup returns CDR1 LGHNT and CDR2 FRNRAP. In DNA form, the CDR3 reads TGTGCTAGTGGTTTCGTCGCGGGAGGGCCTTTAGTTGTATCTGAGCAGTTCTTC. Protein product: CASGFVAGGPLVVSEQFF.

V is TRBV6-6 and J is TRBJ2-1; the D gene is possibly TRBD2 (7 bases). CDR1 and CDR2 from the germline V gene are MNHNY and SVGAGI (reference sequence). Trimming pared 6 bases from V and 0 bases from J, leaving 15 bases between. This CDR3 is built from 16 residues. The CDR3 nucleotides are TGTGCCAGCAGCAGGGGAGGGGCTAGCTCCTACAATGAGCAGTTCTTC. Amino acid sequence: CASSRGGASSYNEQFF.

This clone was picked up one time. The rearrangement uses TRBV30 and TRBJ2-1; tentative D call: TRBD2 (5 bases). CDR1 and CDR2 from the germline V gene are GTSNPN and SVGIG (reference sequence). CDR3 length: 13 amino acids. V was trimmed by 4 bases and J by 9 bases, leaving 16 bases between them. In DNA form, the CDR3 reads TGTGCCTGGAACCCCGGACCTGCGGGTGAGCAGTTCTTC. It is translated as CAWNPGPAGEQFF. The full variable domain, completed using reference TRBV30 and TRBJ2-1, is SQTIHQWPATLVQPVGSPLSLECTVEGTSNPNLYWYRQAAGRGLQLLFYSVGIGQISSEVPQNLSASRPQDRQFILSSKKLLLSDSGFYLCAWNPGPAGEQFFGPGTRLTVL.

The V gene is TRBV5-6, the J gene TRBJ1-6; D remains ambiguous. V lost 0 bases and J lost 0, with 7 bases in between. CDR3 size: 16 residues. Germline CDR1 reads SGHDT; CDR2 reads YYEEEE. In DNA, the CDR3 is TGTGCCAGCAGCTTGGTACAGTACTCCTATAATTCACCCCTCCACTTT. Encoded protein: CASSLVQYSYNSPLHF.

The chain carries TRBV5-1 and TRBJ2-7; no clear D. V was shortened by 4 bases and J by 1 base, with 15 bases between the two germline ends. CDR3 length: 15 residues. Germline V lookup: CDR1 SGHRS, CDR2 YFSETQ. CDR3 sequence: CASSPWAQSSYEQYF. CDR3 bases: TGCGCCAGCAGCCCATGGGCCCAATCGTCCTACGAGCAGTACTTC.

This rearrangement joins TRBV5-1 to TRBJ2-5; the D is unclear. V lost 4 bases and J lost 8, with 12 bases in between. The germline CDR1 and CDR2 sequences are SGHRS and YFSETQ. The CDR3 has 12 amino acids. The CDR3 nucleotides read TGCGCCAGCAGCGAGGAGACGTCCACCCAGTACTTC. This gives the protein CASSEETSTQYF.

V and J are TRBV7-8 and TRBJ1-1; 9 nucleotides match TRBD1. The CDR3 is 15 residues long. Germline V gives CDR1 SGHVS, CDR2 FQNEAQ. V trimming: 0 bases; J trimming: 4 bases; junction bases outside the gene matches: 3. The CDR3 protein is CASSLAGTGSTEAFF. The CDR3 region has the DNA TGTGCCAGCAGCTTAGCTGGGACAGGGAGCACTGAAGCTTTCTTT.

The chain couples TRBV5-4 to TRBJ1-3, with TRBD1 as a possible D gene (5 bases). The CDR3 is 16 amino acids. CDR1 is SGHNT and CDR2 is YYREEE in the germline V gene (reference sequence). Between the trimmed V and J ends, which lost 0 bases and 2 bases, there was a span of 12 bases. Here the CDR3 DNA reads TGTGCCAGCAGCTTGGAATGGTCAGGGACTGGAAACACCATATATTTT. Protein sequence: CASSLEWSGTGNTIYF.

CDR3 nucleotide sequence: TGTGCCACCAGTGCCGACCCGGGGCGGGAAAATGAGCAGTTCTTC. Protein sequence: CATSADPGRENEQFF. The rearrangement uses TRBV24-1 and TRBJ2-1; weak D call: TRBD2 (6 bases). Trimming took off 5 bases at V and 7 bases at J, with 17 bases between the two ends. The germline CDR1 and CDR2 sequences are KGHDR and SFDVKD. The CDR3 extends over 15 amino acids.

V gene TRBV12-3 or TRBV12-4 combines with J gene TRBJ1-1; TRBD1 is a possible D gene (5 bases). This CDR3 is 13 amino acids long. V lost 7 bases to trimming and J lost 1 base, with 10 bases between them. The DNA for the CDR3 is TGTGCCAGCACCCAAAGGGGGAACACTGAAGCTTTCTTT. Translated, it gives CASTQRGNTEAFF.

The chain recombines TRBV13 with TRBJ1-2; 9 nucleotides align to TRBD1. The junction had 10 bases not matched to a gene; V was cut back by 7 bases and J by 4 bases. Germline CDR1 and CDR2: PRHDT and FYEKMQ (reference sequence). The CDR3 length is 15 residues. The CDR3 DNA reads as TGTGCCAGCACCCAGGGGGGGACAGGGCGCTATGGCTACACCTTC. Translated, it gives CASTQGGTGRYGYTF.